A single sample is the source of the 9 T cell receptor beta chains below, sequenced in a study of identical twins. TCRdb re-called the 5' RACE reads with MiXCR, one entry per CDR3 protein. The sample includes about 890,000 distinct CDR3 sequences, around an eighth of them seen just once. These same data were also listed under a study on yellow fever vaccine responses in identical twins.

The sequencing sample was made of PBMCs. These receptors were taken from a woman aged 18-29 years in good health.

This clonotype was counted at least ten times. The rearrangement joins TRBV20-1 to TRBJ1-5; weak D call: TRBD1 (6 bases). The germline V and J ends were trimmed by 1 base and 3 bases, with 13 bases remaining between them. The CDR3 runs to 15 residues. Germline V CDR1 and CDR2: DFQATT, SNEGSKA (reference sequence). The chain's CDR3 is CSARVGGGYNQPQHF. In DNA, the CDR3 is TGCAGTGCTAGAGTAGGGGGGGGCTACAATCAGCCCCAGCATTTT.

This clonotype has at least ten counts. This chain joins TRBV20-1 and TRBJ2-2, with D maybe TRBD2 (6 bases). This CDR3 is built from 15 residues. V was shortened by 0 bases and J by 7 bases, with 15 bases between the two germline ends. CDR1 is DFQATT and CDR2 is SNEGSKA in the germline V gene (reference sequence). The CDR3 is CSARDLRARGGELFF. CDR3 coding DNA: TGCAGTGCTAGAGATCTCAGGGCGCGGGGCGGGGAGCTGTTTTTT.

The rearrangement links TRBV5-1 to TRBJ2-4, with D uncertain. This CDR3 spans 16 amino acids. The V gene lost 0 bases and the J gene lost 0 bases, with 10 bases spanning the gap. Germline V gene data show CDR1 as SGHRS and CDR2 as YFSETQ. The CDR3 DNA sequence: TGCGCCAGCAGCTTGGGGAATCCCCTAGCCAAAAACATTCAGTACTTC. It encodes CASSLGNPLAKNIQYF.

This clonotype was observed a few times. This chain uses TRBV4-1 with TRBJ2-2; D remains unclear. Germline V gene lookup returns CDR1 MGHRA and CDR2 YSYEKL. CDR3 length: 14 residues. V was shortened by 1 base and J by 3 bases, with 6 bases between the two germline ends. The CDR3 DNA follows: TGCGCCAGCAGCCAAGTGGTACACACCGGGGAGCTGTTTTTT. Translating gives CASSQVVHTGELFF.

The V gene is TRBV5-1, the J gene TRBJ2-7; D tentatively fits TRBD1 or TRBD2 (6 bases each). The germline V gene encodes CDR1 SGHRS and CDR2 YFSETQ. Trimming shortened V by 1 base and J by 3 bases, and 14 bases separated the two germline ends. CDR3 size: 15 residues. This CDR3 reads CASSLIGGFGYEQYF. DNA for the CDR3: TGCGCCAGCAGCTTGATCGGGGGCTTCGGCTACGAGCAGTACTTC.

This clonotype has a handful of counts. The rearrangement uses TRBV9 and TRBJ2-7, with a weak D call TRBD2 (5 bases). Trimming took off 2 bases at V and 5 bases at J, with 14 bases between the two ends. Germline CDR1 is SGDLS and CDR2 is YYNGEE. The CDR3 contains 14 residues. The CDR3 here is CASSVLALNNEQYF. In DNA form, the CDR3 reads TGTGCCAGCAGCGTGTTAGCGTTAAACAACGAGCAGTACTTC.

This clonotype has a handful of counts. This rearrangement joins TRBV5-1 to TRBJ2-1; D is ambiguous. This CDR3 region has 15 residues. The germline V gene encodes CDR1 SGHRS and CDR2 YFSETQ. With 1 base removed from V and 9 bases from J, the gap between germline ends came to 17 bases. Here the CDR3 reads CASSLSGLGKGEQFF. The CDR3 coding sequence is TGCGCCAGCAGCTTGAGTGGCTTGGGTAAGGGTGAGCAGTTCTTC.

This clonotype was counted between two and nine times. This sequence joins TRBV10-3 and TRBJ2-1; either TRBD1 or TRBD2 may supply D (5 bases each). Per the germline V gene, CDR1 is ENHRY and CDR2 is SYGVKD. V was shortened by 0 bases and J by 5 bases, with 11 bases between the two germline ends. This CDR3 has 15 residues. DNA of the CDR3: TGTGCCATCAGTGAGTCGTTTGGGACGAACAATGAGCAGTTCTTC. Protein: CAISESFGTNNEQFF.

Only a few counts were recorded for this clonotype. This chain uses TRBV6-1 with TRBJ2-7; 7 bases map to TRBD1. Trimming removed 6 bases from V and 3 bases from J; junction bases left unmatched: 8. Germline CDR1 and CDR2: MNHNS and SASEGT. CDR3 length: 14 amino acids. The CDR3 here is CASRQTGRVYEQYF. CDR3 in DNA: TGTGCCAGCAGACAGACAGGGCGAGTCTACGAGCAGTACTTC.